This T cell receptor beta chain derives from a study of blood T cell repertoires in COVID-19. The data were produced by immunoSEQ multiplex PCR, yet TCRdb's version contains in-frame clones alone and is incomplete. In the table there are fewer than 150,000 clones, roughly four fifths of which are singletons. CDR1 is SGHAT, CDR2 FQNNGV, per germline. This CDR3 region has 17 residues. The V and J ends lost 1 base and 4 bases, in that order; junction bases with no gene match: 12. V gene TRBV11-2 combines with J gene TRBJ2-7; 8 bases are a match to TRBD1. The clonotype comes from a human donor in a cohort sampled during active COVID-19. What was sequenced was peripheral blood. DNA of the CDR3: TGTGCCAGCAGCTTAGTCGGGCAGGGGGCTTTAAGGTACGAGCAGTACTTC. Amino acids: CASSLVGQGALRYEQYF.